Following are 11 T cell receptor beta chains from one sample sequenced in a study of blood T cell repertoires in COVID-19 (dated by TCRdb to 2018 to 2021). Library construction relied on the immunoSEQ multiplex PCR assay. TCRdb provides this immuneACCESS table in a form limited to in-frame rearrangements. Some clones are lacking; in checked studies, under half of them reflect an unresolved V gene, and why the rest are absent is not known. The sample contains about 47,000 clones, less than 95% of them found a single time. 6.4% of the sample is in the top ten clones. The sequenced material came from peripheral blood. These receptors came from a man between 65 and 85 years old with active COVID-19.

The CDR3 sequence is CASSIVNDRADGYTF. CDR3 nucleotide sequence: TGTGCCAGTAGTATAGTTAACGACAGGGCGGACGGCTACACCTTC. This chain connects TRBV19 to TRBJ1-2; TRBD1 matches at 7 bases. CDR1 is LNHDA and CDR2 is SQIVND in the germline V gene (reference sequence). The CDR3 has 15 amino acids. The V gene end was trimmed by 1 base and the J gene end by 8 bases; junction bases not matched to a gene: 10.

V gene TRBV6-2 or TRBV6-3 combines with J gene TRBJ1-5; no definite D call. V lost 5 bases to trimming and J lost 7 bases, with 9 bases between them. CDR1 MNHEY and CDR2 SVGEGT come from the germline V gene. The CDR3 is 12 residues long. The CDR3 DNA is TGTGCCAGCAGTAACGGAGTACAGCCCCAGCATTTT. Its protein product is CASSNGVQPQHF.

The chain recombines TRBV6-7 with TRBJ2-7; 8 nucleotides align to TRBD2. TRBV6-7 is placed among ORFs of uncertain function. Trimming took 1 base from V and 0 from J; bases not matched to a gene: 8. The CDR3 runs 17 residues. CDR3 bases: TGTGCCAGCAGTTACTTAAGGACTAGCCCCTACTCCTACGAGCAGTACTTC. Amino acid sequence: CASSYLRTSPYSYEQYF.

The CDR3 region is CAWSRSNEQFF. The CDR3 nucleotides read TGTGCCTGGAGTAGGAGTAATGAGCAGTTCTTC. The chain carries TRBV30 and TRBJ2-1; the D is unclear. The CDR3 loop spans 11 amino acids. Trimming took 2 bases from V and 7 from J, leaving 6 bases between them. Germline lookup yields CDR1 GTSNPN and CDR2 SVGIG (reference sequence).

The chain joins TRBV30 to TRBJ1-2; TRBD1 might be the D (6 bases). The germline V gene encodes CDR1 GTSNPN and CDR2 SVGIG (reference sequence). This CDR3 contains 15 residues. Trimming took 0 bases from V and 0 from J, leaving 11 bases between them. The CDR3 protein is CAWSVRQGSNYGYTF. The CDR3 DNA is TGTGCCTGGAGTGTACGCCAGGGGTCTAACTATGGCTACACCTTC.

The CDR3 region is CASGGPGNNEQFF. Written as DNA, the CDR3 is TGTGCCAGCGGGGGCCCGGGTAACAATGAGCAGTTCTTC. This sequence joins TRBV2 and TRBJ2-1, with D perhaps matching TRBD1 (6 bases). CDR1 SNHLY and CDR2 FYNNEI come from the germline V gene. V lost 8 bases and J 5 bases, leaving 13 bases between the germline ends. The CDR3 spans 13 residues.

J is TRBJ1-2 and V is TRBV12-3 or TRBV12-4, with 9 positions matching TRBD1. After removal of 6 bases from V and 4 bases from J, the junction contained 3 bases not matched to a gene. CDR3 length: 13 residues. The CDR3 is CASSLQGAYGYTF. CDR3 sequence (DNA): TGTGCCAGCAGCCTACAGGGGGCCTATGGCTACACCTTC.

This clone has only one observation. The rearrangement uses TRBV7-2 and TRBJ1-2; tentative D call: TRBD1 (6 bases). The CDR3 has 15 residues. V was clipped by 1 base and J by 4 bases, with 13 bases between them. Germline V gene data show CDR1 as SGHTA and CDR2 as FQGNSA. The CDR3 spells CASSLETGYGYGYTF. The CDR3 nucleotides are TGTGCCAGCAGCTTAGAAACAGGGTATGGCTATGGCTACACCTTC.

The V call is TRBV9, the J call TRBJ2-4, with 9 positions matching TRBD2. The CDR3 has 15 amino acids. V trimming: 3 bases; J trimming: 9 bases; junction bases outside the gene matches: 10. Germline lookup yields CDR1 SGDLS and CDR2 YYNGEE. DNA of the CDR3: TGTGCCAGCAGCGATGACATCAGCGGGGGGTTCATTCAGTACTTC. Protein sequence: CASSDDISGGFIQYF.

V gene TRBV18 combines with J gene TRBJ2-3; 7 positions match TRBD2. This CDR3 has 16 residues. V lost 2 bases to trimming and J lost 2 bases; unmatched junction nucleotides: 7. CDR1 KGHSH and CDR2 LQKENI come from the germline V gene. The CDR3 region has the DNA TGTGCCAGCTCACCAGGGTCTAGCGGATTCACAGATACGCAGTATTTT. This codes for CASSPGSSGFTDTQYF.

The chain's CDR3 is CASRQHSRQGGLFF. Here the CDR3 DNA reads TGTGCCAGCAGACAGCACTCCAGACAGGGCGGACTGTTTTTT. This chain links TRBV6-5 with TRBJ1-4, with TRBD1 matching over 7 bases. The CDR3 is made up of 14 amino acids. The ends lost 6 bases at V and 13 bases at J; junction bases unmatched: 14. The germline V gene encodes CDR1 MNHEY and CDR2 SVGAGI.